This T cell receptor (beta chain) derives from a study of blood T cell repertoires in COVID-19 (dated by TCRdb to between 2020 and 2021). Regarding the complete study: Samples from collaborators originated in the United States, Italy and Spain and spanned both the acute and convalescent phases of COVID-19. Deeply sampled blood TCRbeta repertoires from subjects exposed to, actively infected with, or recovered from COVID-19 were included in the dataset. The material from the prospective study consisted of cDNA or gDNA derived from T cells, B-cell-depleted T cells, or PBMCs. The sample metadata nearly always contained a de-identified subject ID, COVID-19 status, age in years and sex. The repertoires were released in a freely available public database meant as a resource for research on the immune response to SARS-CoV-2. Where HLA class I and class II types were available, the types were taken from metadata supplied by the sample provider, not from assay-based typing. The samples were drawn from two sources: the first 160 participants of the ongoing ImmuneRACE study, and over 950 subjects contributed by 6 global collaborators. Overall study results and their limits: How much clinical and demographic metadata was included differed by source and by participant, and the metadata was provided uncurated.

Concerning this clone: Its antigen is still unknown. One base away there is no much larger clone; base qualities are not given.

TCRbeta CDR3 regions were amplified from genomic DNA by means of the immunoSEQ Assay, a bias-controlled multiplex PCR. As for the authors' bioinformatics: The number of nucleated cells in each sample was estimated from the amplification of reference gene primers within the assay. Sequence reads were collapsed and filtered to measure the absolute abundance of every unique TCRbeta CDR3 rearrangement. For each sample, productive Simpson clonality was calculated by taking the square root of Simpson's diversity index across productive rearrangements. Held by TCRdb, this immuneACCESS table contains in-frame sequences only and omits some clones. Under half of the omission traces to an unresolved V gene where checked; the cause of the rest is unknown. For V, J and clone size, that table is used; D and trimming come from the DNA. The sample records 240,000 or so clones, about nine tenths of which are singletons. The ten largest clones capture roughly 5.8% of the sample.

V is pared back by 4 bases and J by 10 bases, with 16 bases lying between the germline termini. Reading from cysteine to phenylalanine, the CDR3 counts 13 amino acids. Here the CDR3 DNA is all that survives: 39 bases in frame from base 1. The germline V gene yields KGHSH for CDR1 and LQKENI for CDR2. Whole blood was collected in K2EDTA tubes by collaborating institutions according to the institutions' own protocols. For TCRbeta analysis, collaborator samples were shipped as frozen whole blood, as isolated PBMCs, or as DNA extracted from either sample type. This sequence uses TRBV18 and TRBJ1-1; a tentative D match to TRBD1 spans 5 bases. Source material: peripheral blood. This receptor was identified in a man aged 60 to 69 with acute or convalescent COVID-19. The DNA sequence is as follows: TGTGCCAGCTCACGACCACCGGGGGGAGGAGCTTTCTTT. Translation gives CASSRPPGGGAFF.